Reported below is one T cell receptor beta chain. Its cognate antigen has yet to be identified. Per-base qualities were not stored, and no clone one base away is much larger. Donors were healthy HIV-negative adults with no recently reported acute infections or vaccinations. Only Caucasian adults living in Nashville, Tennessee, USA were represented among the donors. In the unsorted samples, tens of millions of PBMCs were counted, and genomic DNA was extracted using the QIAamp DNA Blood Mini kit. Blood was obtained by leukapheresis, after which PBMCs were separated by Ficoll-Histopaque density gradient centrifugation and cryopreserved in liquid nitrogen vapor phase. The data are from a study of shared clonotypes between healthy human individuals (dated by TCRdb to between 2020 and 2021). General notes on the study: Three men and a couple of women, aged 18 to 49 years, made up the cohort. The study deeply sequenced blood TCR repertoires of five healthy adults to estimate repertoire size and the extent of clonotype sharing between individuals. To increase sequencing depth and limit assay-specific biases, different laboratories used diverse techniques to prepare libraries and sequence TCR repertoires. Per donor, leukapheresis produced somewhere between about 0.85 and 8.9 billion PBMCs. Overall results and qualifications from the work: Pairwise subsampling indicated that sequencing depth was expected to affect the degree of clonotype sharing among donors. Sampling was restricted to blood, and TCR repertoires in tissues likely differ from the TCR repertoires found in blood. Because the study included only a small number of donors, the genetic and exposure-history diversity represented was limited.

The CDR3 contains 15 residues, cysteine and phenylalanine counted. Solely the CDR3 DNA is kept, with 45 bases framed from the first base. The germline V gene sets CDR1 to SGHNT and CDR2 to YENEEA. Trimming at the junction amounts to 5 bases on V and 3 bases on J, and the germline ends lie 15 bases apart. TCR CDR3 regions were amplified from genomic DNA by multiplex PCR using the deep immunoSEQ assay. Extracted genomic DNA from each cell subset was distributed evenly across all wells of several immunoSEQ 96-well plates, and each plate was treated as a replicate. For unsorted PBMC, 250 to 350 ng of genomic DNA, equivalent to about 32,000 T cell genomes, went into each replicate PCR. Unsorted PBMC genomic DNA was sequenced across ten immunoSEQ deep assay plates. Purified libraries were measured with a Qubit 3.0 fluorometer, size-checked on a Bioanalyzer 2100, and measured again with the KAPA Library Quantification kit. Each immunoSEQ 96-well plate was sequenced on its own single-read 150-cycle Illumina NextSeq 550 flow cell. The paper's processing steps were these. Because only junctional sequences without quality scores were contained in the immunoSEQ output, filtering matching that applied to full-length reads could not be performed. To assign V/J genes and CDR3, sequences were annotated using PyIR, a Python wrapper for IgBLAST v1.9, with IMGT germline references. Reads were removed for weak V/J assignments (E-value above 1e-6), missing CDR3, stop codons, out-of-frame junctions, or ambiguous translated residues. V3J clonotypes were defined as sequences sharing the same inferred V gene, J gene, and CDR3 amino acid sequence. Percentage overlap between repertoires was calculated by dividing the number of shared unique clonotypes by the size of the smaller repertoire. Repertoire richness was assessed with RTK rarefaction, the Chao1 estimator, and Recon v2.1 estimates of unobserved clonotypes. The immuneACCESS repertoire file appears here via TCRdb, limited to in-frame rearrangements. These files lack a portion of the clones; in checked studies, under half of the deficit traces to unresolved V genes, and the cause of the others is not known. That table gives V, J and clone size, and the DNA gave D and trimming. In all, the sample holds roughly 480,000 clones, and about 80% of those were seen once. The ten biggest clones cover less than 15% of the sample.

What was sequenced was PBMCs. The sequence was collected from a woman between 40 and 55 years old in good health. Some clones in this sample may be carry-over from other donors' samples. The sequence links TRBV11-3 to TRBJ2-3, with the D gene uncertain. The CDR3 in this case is CASSADTPPTDTQYF. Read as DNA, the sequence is TGTGCCAGCAGCGCCGACACCCCTCCGACAGATACGCAGTATTTT.